The subject of this entry is one T cell receptor (beta chain). What it recognizes is unknown. These data belong to a study of identifying expanded T cells in peripheral blood. Data came from immunoSEQ multiplex PCR; TCRdb stores just in-frame clones and leaves some out. The sample consists of 60,000 to 65,000 clones, over 80% of them appearing once. Study observations and caveats: Technical replicates showed about 1.2 changed clones; roughly two weeks about 16.4; four weeks 19.

The CDR3 extends over 14 amino acids. With 2 bases removed from V and 8 bases from J, the gap between germline ends came to 12 bases. CDR1 and CDR2 (germline): SGHVS, FQNEAQ. The clonotype originates from a person aged 18 to 75 in good health. Sequencing was done on a sample of blood. The chain uses TRBV7-8 and TRBJ1-4; D gene uncertain. DNA for the CDR3: TGTGCCAGCAGCTTAAATAGGGCAGTGGAAAAACTGTTTTTT. Amino acids: CASSLNRAVEKLFF.